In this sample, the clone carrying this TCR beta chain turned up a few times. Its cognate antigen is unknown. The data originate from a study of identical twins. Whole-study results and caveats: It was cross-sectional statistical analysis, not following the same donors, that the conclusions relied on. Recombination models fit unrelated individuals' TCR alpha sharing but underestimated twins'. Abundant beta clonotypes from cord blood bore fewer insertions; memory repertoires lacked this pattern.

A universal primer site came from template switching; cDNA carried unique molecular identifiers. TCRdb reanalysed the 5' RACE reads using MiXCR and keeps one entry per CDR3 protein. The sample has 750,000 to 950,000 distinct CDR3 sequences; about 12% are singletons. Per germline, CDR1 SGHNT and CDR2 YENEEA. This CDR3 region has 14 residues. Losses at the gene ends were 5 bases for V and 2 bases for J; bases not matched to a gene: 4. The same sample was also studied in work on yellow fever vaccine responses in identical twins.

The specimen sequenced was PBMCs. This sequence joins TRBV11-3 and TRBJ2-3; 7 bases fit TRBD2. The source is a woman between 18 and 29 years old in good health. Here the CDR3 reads CASSRDYSTDTQYF. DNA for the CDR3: TGTGCCAGCAGCCGGGACTACTCCACAGATACGCAGTATTTT.